Given below is one T cell receptor (beta chain) in context. Antigen specificity is unknown. This sample is part of a study of T cells after yellow fever vaccination. Overall study results and limits: The secondary T-cell response peaked on day 5, not day 15, but was weaker.

The germline V gene encodes CDR1 SGHRS and CDR2 YFSETQ. The CDR3 is 15 residues long. Trimming removed 0 bases from V and 5 bases from J; junction bases left unmatched: 4. One entry per CDR3 protein, called by TCRdb with MiXCR from the 5' RACE reads. The repertoire includes some 300,000 distinct CDR3 sequences, roughly 10% of them detected once, and 3.3% sits in the top ten. This clonotype originated in a man aged 18 to 35 who received the YFV17D yellow fever vaccine. The sequencing used CD4+ T cells sorted from PBMCs, collected 45 days after the yellow fever booster vaccination. The chain links TRBV5-1 to TRBJ2-5; TRBD2 aligns across 10 bases. For the CDR3, the DNA is TGCGCCAGCAGCTTGGTGGGACTAGCGACGGAGACCCAGTACTTC. The encoded protein is CASSLVGLATETQYF.